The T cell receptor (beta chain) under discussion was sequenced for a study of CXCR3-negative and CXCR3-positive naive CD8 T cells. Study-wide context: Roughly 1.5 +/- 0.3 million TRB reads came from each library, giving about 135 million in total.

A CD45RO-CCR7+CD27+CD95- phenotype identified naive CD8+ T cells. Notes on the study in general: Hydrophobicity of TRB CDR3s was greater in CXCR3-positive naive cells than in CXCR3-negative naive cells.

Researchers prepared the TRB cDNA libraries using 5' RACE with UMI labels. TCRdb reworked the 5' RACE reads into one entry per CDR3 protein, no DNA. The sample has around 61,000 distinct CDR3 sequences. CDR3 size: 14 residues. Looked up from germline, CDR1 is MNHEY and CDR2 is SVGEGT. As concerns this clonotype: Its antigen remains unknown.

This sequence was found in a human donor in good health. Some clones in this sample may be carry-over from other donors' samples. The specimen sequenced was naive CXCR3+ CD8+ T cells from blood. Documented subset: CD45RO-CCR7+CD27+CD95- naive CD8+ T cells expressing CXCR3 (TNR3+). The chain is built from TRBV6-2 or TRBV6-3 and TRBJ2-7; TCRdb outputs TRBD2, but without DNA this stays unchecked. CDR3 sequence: CASSDREALREQYF.